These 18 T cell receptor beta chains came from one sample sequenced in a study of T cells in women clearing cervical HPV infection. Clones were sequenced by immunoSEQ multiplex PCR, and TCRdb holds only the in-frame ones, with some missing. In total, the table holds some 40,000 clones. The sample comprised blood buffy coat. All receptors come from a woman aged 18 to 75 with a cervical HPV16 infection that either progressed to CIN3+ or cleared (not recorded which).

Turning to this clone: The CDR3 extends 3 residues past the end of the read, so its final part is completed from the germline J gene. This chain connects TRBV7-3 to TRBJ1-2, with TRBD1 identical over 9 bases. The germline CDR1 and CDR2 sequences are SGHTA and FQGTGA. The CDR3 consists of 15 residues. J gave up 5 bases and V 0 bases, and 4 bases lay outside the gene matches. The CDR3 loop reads CASSLTGTGNYGYTF. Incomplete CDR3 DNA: TGTGCCAGCAGCTTAACGGGGACAGGGAATTATGGC.

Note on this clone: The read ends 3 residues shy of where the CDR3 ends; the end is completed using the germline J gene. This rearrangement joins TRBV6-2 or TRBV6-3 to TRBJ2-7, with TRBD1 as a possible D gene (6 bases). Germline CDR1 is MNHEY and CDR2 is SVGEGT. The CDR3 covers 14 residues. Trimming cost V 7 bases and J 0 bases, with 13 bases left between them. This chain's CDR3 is CASIGQLFSYEQYF. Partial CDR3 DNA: TGTGCCAGCATCGGACAGTTATTCTCCTACGAG.

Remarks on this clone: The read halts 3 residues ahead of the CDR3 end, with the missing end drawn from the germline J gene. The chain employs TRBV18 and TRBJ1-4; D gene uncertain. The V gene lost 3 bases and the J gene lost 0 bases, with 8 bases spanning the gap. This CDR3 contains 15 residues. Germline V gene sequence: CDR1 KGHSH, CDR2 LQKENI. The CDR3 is CASSPAAATNEKLFF. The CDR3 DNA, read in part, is TGTGCCAGCTCACCGGCGGCAGCAACTAATGAAAAA.

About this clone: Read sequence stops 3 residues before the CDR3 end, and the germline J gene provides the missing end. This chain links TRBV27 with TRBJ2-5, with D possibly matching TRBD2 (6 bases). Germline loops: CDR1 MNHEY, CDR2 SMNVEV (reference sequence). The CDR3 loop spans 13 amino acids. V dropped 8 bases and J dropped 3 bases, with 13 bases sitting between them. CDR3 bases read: TGTGCCAGCTCCCATCGGAGGGAAGAGACC. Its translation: CASSHRREET. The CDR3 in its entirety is CASSHRREETQYF.

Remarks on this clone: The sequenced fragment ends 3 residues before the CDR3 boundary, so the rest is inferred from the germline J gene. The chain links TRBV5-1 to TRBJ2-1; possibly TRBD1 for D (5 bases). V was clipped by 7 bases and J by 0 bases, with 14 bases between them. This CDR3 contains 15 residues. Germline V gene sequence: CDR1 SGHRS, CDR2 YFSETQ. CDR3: CASHADSGSYNEQFF. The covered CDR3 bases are TGCGCCAGCCACGCAGACAGTGGCTCCTACAATGAG.

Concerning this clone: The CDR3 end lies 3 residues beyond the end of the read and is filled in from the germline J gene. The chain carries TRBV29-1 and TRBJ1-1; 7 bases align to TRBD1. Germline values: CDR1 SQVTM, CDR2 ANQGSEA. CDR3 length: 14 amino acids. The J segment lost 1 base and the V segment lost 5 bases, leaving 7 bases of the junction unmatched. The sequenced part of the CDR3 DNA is TGCAGCGTTAGGGACAGAATGAGGAACACTGAA. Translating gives CSVRDRMRNTE. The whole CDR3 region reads CSVRDRMRNTEAFF.

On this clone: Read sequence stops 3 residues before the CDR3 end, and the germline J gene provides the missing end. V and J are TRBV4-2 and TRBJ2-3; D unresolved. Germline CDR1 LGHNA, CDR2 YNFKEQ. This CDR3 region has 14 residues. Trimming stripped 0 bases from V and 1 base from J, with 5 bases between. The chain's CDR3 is CASSQDRGTDTQYF. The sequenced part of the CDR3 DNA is TGTGCCAGCAGCCAAGATCGGGGCACAGATACG.

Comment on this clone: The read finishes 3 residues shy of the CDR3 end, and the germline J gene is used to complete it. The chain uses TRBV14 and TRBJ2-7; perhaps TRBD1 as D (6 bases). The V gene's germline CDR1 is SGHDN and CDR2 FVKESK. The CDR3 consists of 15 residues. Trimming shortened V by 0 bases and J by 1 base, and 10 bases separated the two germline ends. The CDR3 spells CASSQDIGQSYEQYF. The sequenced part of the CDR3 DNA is TGTGCCAGCAGCCAAGACATCGGACAGTCCTACGAG. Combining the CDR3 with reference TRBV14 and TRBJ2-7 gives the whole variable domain EAGVTQFPSHSVIEKGQTVTLRCDPISGHDNLYWYRRVMGKEIKFLLHFVKESKQDESGMPNNRFLAERTGGTYSTLKVQPAELEDSGVYFCASSQDIGQSYEQYFGPGTRLTVT.

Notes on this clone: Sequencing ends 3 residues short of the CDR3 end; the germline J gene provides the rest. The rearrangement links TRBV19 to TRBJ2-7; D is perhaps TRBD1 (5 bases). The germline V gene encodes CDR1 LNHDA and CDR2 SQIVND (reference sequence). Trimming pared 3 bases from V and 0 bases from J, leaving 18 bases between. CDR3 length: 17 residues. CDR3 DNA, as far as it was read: TGTGCCAGTAGTATTTCAGGGCCCAAGCTGAGCTCCTACGAG. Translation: CASSISGPKLSSYE. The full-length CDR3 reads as CASSISGPKLSSYEQYF.

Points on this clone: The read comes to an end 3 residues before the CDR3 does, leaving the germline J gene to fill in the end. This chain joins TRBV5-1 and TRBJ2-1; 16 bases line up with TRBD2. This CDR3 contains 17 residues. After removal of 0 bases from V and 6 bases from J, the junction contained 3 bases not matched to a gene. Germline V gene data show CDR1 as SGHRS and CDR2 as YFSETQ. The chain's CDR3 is CASSLAGTSGGVNEQFF. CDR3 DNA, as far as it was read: TGCGCCAGCAGCTTGGCCGGGACTAGCGGGGGGGTCAATGAG. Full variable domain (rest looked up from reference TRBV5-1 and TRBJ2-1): KAGVTQTPRYLIKTRGQQVTLSCSPISGHRSVSWYQQTPGQGLQFLFEYFSETQRNKGNFPGRFSGRQFSNSRSEMNVSTLELGDSALYLCASSLAGTSGGVNEQFFGPGTRLTVL.

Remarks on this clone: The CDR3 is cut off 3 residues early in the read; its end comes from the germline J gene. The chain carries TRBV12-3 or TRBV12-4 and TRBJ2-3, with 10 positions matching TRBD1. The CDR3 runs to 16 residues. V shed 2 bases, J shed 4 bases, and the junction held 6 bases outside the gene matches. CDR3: CASSLLGTGEADTQYF. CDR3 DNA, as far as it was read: TGTGCCAGCAGTTTACTCGGGACAGGGGAGGCAGATACG.

CDR3 in amino acids: CASSSRRETQYF. The sequenced CDR3 bases are TGTGCCAGCAGTTCTAGACGGGAGACC. V usage is TRBV11-1 and J usage is TRBJ2-5; D not resolved. The read stops 3 residues short of the end of the CDR3; the missing end is completed from the germline J gene. Deletions cut 6 bases from V and 5 bases from J, with 10 bases between. Per germline, CDR1 SGHAT and CDR2 FQDESV (reference sequence). This CDR3 has 12 amino acids.

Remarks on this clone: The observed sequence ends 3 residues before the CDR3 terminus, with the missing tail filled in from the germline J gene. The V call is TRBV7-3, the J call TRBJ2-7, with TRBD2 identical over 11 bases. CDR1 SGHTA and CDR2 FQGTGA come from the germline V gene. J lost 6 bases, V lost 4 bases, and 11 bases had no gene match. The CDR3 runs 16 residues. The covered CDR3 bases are TGTGCCAGCAGCTCAGCCGTTAGCGGGGGGGCGTTCGAG. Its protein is CASSSAVSGGAFE. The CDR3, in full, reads CASSSAVSGGAFEQYF.

Incomplete CDR3 DNA: TGTGCCAGCAGCCAAACCCCCCTTGTAGGGGGCGGCGCAGATACG. Translation gives CASSQTPLVGGGADT. The CDR3 as a whole reads CASSQTPLVGGGADTQYF. The J gene is TRBJ2-3, the V gene TRBV4-2; 7 bases are shared with TRBD1. The CDR3 goes on 3 residues after the read ends, and that part is filled in from the germline J gene. Germline CDR1 LGHNA, CDR2 YNFKEQ. The CDR3 consists of 18 residues. Trimming at V came to 2 bases and at J to 4 bases, leaving 15 bases not matched to a gene.

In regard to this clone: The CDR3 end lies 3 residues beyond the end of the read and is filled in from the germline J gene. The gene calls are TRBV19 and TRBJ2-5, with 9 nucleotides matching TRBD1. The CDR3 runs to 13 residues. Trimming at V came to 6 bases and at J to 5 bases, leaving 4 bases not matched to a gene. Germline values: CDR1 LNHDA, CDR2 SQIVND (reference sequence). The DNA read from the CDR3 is TGTGCCAGTAGCCCACAGGGGGCTGAGACC. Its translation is CASSPQGAET. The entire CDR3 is CASSPQGAETQYF.

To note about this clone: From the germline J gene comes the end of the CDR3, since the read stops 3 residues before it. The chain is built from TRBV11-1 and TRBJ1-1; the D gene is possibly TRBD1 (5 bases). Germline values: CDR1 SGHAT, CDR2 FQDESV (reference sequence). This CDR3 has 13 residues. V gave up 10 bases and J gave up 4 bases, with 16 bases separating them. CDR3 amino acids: CATYTGGGTEAFF. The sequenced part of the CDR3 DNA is TGTGCCACCTACACCGGGGGGGGCACTGAA.

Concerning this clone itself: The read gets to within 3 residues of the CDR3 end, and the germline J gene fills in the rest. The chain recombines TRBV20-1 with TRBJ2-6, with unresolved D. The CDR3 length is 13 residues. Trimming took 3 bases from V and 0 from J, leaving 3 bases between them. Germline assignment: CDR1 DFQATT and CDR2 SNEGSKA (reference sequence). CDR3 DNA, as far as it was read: TGCAGTGCTAGCCACTCTGGGGCCAACGTC. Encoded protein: CSASHSGANV. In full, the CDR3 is CSASHSGANVLTF.

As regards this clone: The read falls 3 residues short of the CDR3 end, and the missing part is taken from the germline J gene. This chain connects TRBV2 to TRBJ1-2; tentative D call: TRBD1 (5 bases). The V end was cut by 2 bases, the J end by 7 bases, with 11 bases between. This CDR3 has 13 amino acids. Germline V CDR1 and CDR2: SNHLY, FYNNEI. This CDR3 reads CASSESGGTGYTF. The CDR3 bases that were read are TGTGCCAGCAGTGAATCGGGGGGTACTGGC.